Listed here are 11 T cell receptor beta chains from one sample, sequenced in a study of blood T cells in healthy people across ages. With a J-beta primer mix and a sample-barcoded 5' primer, a second PCR ran about 6 to 11 cycles. A single record per CDR3 protein comes from TCRdb applying MiXCR to the 5' RACE reads. The sample carries over a million distinct CDR3 sequences, around 27% recorded once. These data also featured in a second study, about T cells of mothers and their children.

Sequencing used blood. These receptor sequences come from a girl aged 2 to 9 in good health.

J is TRBJ1-1 and V is TRBV7-8; D remains ambiguous. This CDR3 has 15 amino acids. Germline V gene data show CDR1 as SGHVS and CDR2 as FQNEAQ. The V and J ends lost 0 bases and 4 bases respectively, with 12 bases between them. The CDR3 region has the DNA TGTGCCAGCAGCTTAGCGGCGATATTCCGCACTGAAGCTTTCTTT. Translated, it gives CASSLAAIFRTEAFF. Filled out from reference TRBV7-8 and TRBJ1-1, the complete variable domain reads GAGVSQSPRYKVAKRGQDVALRCDPISGHVSLFWYQQALGQGPEFLTYFQNEAQLDKSGLPSDRFFAERPEGSVSTLKIQRTQQEDSAVYLCASSLAAIFRTEAFFGQGTRLTVV.

This clonotype was observed a few times. The J gene is TRBJ1-1, the V gene TRBV4-2; 8 positions match TRBD1. The germline CDR1 and CDR2 sequences are LGHNA and YNFKEQ. The junction had 9 bases not matched to a gene; V was cut back by 2 bases and J by 10 bases. This CDR3 contains 14 residues. CDR3 sequence (DNA): TGTGCCAGCAGCCAATGGGACGTCGGACAGGGAGCTTTCTTT. As protein: CASSQWDVGQGAFF.

The rearrangement uses TRBV20-1 and TRBJ1-2, with D unresolved. V was pared by 0 bases and J by 0 bases, with 8 bases between. The CDR3 extends over 14 amino acids. Germline lookup yields CDR1 DFQATT and CDR2 SNEGSKA (reference sequence). The CDR3 DNA is TGCAGTGCTAGAGATACGACGACTAACTATGGCTACACCTTC. It yields the protein CSARDTTTNYGYTF.

V gene TRBV18 combines with J gene TRBJ2-5; a possible D gene is TRBD1 (5 bases). CDR1 is KGHSH and CDR2 is LQKENI in the germline V gene. The CDR3 sequence is 14 residues long. Between the trimmed V and J ends, which lost 2 bases and 3 bases, there was a span of 10 bases. The CDR3 region has the DNA TGTGCCAGCTCACCAGCGACAGACGAAGAGACCCAGTACTTC. Its protein is CASSPATDEETQYF.

The J gene is TRBJ1-2, the V gene TRBV4-3; D call uncertain. With 0 bases removed from V and 7 bases from J, the gap between germline ends came to 15 bases. Per the germline V gene, CDR1 is LGHNA and CDR2 is YSLEER. This CDR3 is 15 amino acids long. The CDR3 DNA sequence: TGCGCCAGCAGCCAAGACCTTGACCTTGAGGCTGGCTACACCTTC. Protein product: CASSQDLDLEAGYTF.

This sequence joins TRBV7-8 and TRBJ1-1; D unclear. The V gene lost 0 bases and the J gene lost 7 bases, with 6 bases spanning the gap. The CDR3 contains 12 residues. CDR1 SGHVS and CDR2 FQNEAQ come from the germline V gene. CDR3 in amino acids: CASSLAKGEAFF. CDR3 in DNA: TGTGCCAGCAGCTTAGCAAAGGGTGAAGCTTTCTTT. Looking up the rest from reference TRBV7-8 and TRBJ1-1 gives the full variable domain: GAGVSQSPRYKVAKRGQDVALRCDPISGHVSLFWYQQALGQGPEFLTYFQNEAQLDKSGLPSDRFFAERPEGSVSTLKIQRTQQEDSAVYLCASSLAKGEAFFGQGTRLTVV.

The table lists this clonotype with a few counts. The CDR3 region is CATSDYRGVAFF. The CDR3 nucleotides are TGTGCCACCAGTGATTACAGGGGGGTAGCTTTCTTT. V gene TRBV24-1 combines with J gene TRBJ1-1; 8 nucleotides match TRBD1. Germline V gene lookup returns CDR1 KGHDR and CDR2 SFDVKD. Germline trimming cut 2 bases from V and 10 bases from J; bases unmatched to any gene: 2. CDR3 length: 12 residues.

The table lists this clonotype with a few counts. J is TRBJ2-5 and V is TRBV15; D is undetermined. Judging by the DNA end, TRBJ2-1 fits better; the J call may be wrong. Germline loops: CDR1 LNHNV, CDR2 YYDKDF (reference sequence). The CDR3 spans 14 residues. The CDR3: CATINTYSGNEQFF. CDR3 coding DNA: TGTGCCACCATAAACACTTACTCTGGGAATGAGCAGTTCTTC.

This clonotype has a handful of counts. V gene TRBV3-1 combines with J gene TRBJ2-7; TRBD2 aligns across 7 bases. The germline gives CDR1 LGHDT, CDR2 YNNKEL (reference sequence). The CDR3 covers 15 residues. J gave up 6 bases and V 2 bases, and 10 bases lay outside the gene matches. The CDR3 bases are TGTGCCAGCAGCCAATTCCCCGGGACTACCTTCGAGCAGTACTTC. Translation: CASSQFPGTTFEQYF.

This clonotype was detected many times. The chain employs TRBV9 and TRBJ1-2, with D perhaps matching TRBD1 (6 bases). The CDR3 is 12 amino acids. CDR1 and CDR2 (germline): SGDLS, YYNGEE. Trimming removed 7 bases from V and 6 bases from J, with 13 bases in between. The CDR3 loop reads CASWGGKDGYTF. CDR3 coding DNA: TGTGCCAGCTGGGGGGGCAAGGATGGCTACACCTTC.

This clonotype was observed a few times. CDR3: CSANTGGGGKDEQYF. Written as DNA, the CDR3 is TGCAGTGCTAACACAGGGGGCGGCGGGAAAGACGAGCAGTACTTC. This rearrangement joins TRBV20-1 to TRBJ2-7, with 9 positions matching TRBD1. There are 15 residues in the CDR3. The trim removed 4 bases at V and 5 bases at J, leaving 12 bases unmatched. Germline V gene data show CDR1 as DFQATT and CDR2 as SNEGSKA (reference sequence).